Shown below are 8 T cell receptor beta chains from a single sample sequenced in a study of shared clonotypes between healthy human individuals. TCRdb's copy holds only in-frame clones and misses some; the assay was immunoSEQ multiplex PCR. The sample holds roughly 1,600,000 clones, around 98.5% seen once. Sequenced sample: naive CD4+ T cells sorted from blood. Subset: CD45RA+ positively selected. The receptors originated from a man between 25 and 39 years old in good health.

V gene TRBV5-4 combines with J gene TRBJ2-7; 10 positions match TRBD2. The CDR3 is made up of 15 amino acids. Looked up from germline, CDR1 is SGHNT and CDR2 is YYREEE (reference sequence). After removal of 0 bases from V and 6 bases from J, the junction contained 6 bases not matched to a gene. For the CDR3, the DNA is TGTGCCAGCAGCTTGGCGGCTAGCGGGAGCGGCGAGCAGTACTTC. Protein: CASSLAASGSGEQYF. Using reference TRBV5-4 and TRBJ2-7 for the parts outside the CDR3, the full variable domain is ETGVTQSPTHLIKTRGQQVTLRCSSQSGHNTVSWYQQALGQGPQFIFQYYREEENGRGNFPPRFSGLQFPNYSSELNVNALELDDSALYLCASSLAASGSGEQYFGPGTRLTVT.

As regards this clone: At one end the junction does not follow the germline gene, possibly because of a read error. This rearrangement joins TRBV30 to TRBJ2-2, with 12 nucleotides matching TRBD2. Per germline, CDR1 GTSNPN and CDR2 SVGIG (reference sequence). This CDR3 spans 17 amino acids. The CDR3 bases are TGTGCCTGGAGTGCTACTCGGACTAGCGGGAACATCGGGGAGCTGTTTTTT. Translating it yields CAWSATRTSGNIGELFF.

V usage is TRBV10-3 and J usage is TRBJ2-5; possible D gene TRBD1, 6 bases. The CDR3 runs to 15 residues. V was trimmed by 5 bases and J by 5 bases, leaving 18 bases between them. Looked up from germline, CDR1 is ENHRY and CDR2 is SYGVKD. CDR3 DNA: TGTGCCATCAGTAAAACTCAGGGGATTGAGGAGACCCAGTACTTC. It translates to CAISKTQGIEETQYF.

The chain uses TRBV4-3 and TRBJ2-3; 7 bases map to TRBD2. There are 18 residues in the CDR3. The V gene's germline CDR1 is LGHNA and CDR2 YSLEER. V lost 0 bases and J lost 5; bases outside the gene matches: 14. Here the CDR3 DNA reads TGCGCCAGCAGCCAAGATTACGGAGCGGGAAGCGCTGGAGATACGCAGTATTTT. Amino acid sequence: CASSQDYGAGSAGDTQYF.

To note about this clone: The sample holds other DNA sequences that translate to the same CDR3. The chain links TRBV7-3 to TRBJ2-3; 8 bases agree with TRBD2. The CDR3 sequence is 14 residues long. Germline-derived CDR1 and CDR2 are SGHTA and FQGTGA. V gave up 3 bases and J gave up 1 base; unmatched junction bases: 0. The CDR3 DNA reads TGTGCCAGCAGCTTGACTAGCGGCACAGATACGCAGTATTTT. This gives the protein CASSLTSGTDTQYF.

The V and J genes are TRBV27 and TRBJ2-2; no definite D call. The CDR3 consists of 13 residues. V gave up 2 bases and J gave up 7 bases, with 8 bases separating them. Looked up from germline, CDR1 is MNHEY and CDR2 is SMNVEV (reference sequence). CDR3 loop: CASSLVGFGELFF. DNA for the CDR3: TGTGCCAGCAGTTTAGTAGGGTTCGGGGAGCTGTTTTTT.

The V call is TRBV19, the J call TRBJ2-7; the match to TRBD2 covers 7 bases. The length of the CDR3 is 14 residues. The V gene end was trimmed by 5 bases and the J gene end by 2 bases; junction bases not matched to a gene: 6. Germline-derived CDR1 and CDR2 are LNHDA and SQIVND (reference sequence). The CDR3 is CASSPKRGTYEQYF. The CDR3 DNA follows: TGTGCCAGTAGTCCCAAGCGGGGAACCTACGAGCAGTACTTC.

This clone was counted once. The chain combines TRBV5-5 with TRBJ2-1; D call uncertain. V dropped 1 base and J dropped 2 bases, with 10 bases sitting between them. Germline CDR1 reads SGHKS; CDR2 reads YYEKEE (reference sequence). The CDR3 is 15 amino acids. The CDR3 loop reads CASSLIGGTYNEQFF. In DNA form, the CDR3 reads TGTGCCAGCAGCTTGATTGGCGGAACCTACAATGAGCAGTTCTTC.